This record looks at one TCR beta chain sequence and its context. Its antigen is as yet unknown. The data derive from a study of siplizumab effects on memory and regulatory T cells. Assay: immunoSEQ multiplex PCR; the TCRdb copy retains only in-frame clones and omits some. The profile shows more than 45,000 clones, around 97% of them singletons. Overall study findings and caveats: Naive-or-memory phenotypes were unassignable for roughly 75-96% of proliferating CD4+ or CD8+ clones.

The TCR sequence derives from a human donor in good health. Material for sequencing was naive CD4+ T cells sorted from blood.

Here the CDR3 reads CASLPGHRTGELFF. The CDR3 DNA reads as TGTGCCAGCCTCCCGGGACACAGAACCGGGGAGCTGTTTTTT. The chain joins TRBV2 to TRBJ2-2, with D perhaps TRBD1 (6 bases). With 8 bases removed from V and 5 bases from J, the gap between germline ends came to 15 bases. This CDR3 is 14 amino acids long. Per germline, CDR1 SNHLY and CDR2 FYNNEI.